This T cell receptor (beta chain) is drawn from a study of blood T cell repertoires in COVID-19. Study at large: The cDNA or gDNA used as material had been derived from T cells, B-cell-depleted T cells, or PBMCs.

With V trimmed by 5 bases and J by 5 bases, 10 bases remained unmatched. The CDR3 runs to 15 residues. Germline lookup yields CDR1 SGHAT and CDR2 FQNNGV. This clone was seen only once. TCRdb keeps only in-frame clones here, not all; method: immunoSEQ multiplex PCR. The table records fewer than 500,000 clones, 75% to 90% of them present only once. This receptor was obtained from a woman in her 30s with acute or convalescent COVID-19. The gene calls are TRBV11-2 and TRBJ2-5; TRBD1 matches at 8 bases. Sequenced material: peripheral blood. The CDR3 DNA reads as TGTGCCAGCAGCCAAGACAGGGGATCTTGGGAGACCCAGTACTTC. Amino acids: CASSQDRGSWETQYF.